A selection of T cell receptor beta chains follows, all from one sample in a study of spatial heterogeneity in lung cancer. Each CDR3 protein gets one entry after TCRdb re-called the 5' RACE reads with MiXCR. The repertoire holds over 70,000 distinct CDR3 sequences, with 8% to 9.5% as singletons. This specimen was PBMCs, taken at follow-up. All receptors derive from a female donor with early-stage non-small cell lung cancer. CDR3s include the opening cysteine and the closing phenylalanine or tryptophan. A D gene is named only where the DNA matches it firmly. Rows may omit the clone size; those that give it use once, few, many or a size class.

>many|TRBD2|TRBJ2-1|TRBV27
CASSLFWGLADYNEQFF
TGTGCCAGCAGTTTATTCTGGGGACTAGCGGATTACAATGAGCAGTTCTTC
>many|-|TRBJ2-1|TRBV19
CASTSGPLHNEQFF
-
>once|-|TRBJ2-7|TRBV2
CAVRGRGTYEQYF
TGTGCCGTCAGGGGTCGGGGGACCTACGAGCAGTACTTC
>-|-|TRBJ2-7|TRBV15
CATSMAGTPTYEQYF
TGTGCCACCAGCATGGCCGGGACACCGACCTACGAGCAGTACTTC
>few|-|TRBJ1-3|TRBV20-1
CSAAPRNSGNTIYF
TGCAGTGCTGCACCTCGGAATTCTGGAAACACCATATATTTT
>-|-|TRBJ2-7|TRBV7-8
CASSLIHEQYF
TGTGCCAGCAGCTTAATCCACGAGCAGTACTTC
>many|TRBD1|TRBJ1-5|TRBV27
CASSPDRGSQPQHF
TGTGCCAGCAGCCCCGACAGGGGGTCTCAGCCCCAGCATTTT
>few|TRBD1|TRBJ2-2|TRBV20-1
CSATGTGKNTGELFF
TGCAGTGCTACCGGGACAGGGAAAAACACCGGGGAGCTGTTTTTT
>many|-|TRBJ2-7|TRBV28
CASSPLGSDEQYF
TGTGCCAGCAGTCCCCTTGGTTCCGACGAGCAGTACTTC
>-|TRBD1|TRBJ2-7|TRBV30
CAWSAPGQGFNEQYF
TGTGCCTGGAGTGCCCCGGGACAGGGTTTTAACGAGCAGTACTTC
>-|-|TRBJ2-7|TRBV28
CASSLFARNYEQYF
TGTGCCAGCAGTTTATTCGCTAGGAACTACGAGCAGTACTTC
>many|-|TRBJ1-1|TRBV12-3/TRBV12-4
CASVLNTEAFF
TGTGCCAGCGTTTTAAACACTGAAGCTTTCTTT
>many|-|TRBJ2-3|TRBV9
CASSVEREDTDTQYF
TGTGCCAGCAGCGTAGAGAGGGAAGACACAGATACGCAGTATTTT
>-|-|TRBJ1-1|TRBV2
CASGRREGFSTEAFF
TGTGCCAGCGGGCGCCGCGAGGGATTTTCCACTGAAGCTTTCTTT
>many|-|TRBJ1-5|TRBV6-1
CASRRNAAGGNQPQHF
TGTGCCAGCAGACGAAATGCTGCGGGGGGCAATCAGCCCCAGCATTTT
>many|-|TRBJ2-4|TRBV19
CASSSHPVAKNIQYF
TGTGCCAGTAGTAGCCATCCGGTAGCCAAAAACATTCAGTACTTC
>many|-|TRBJ2-7|TRBV10-3
CAISQGKAYEQYF
TGTGCCATCAGCCAGGGTAAAGCCTACGAGCAGTACTTC
>many|-|TRBJ2-3|TRBV25-1
CASSDRDGGADTQYF
TGTGCCAGCAGTGACCGGGACGGCGGCGCAGATACGCAGTATTTT
>many|TRBD1|TRBJ1-3|TRBV12-3/TRBV12-4
CASSGQVGNTIYF
TGTGCCAGCTCCGGACAGGTTGGAAACACCATATATTTT
>many|-|TRBJ1-6|TRBV12-3/TRBV12-4
CASSFLTVPSPLHF
TGTGCCAGCAGCTTCCTGACAGTTCCTTCACCCCTCCACTTT
>-|TRBD1|TRBJ2-7|TRBV6-5
CASSYSGQGAYEQYF
TGTGCCAGCAGTTACTCGGGGCAGGGGGCCTACGAGCAGTACTTC
>many|-|TRBJ1-6|TRBV28
CASLPGGGSYNSPLHF
TGTGCCAGCCTCCCCGGGGGCGGCTCCTATAATTCACCCCTCCACTTT